This paragraph reports one T cell receptor (beta chain). The target antigen is unknown. This entry is derived from a study of CD8 T cells in ankylosing spondylitis. Study observations and caveats: Clones linked to disease, bearing a CD8+ phenotype, were relatively rare in peripheral blood. Disease-linked clones reportedly concentrated significantly in matched ankylosing spondylitis synovial fluid. Typical of ankylosing spondylitis blood, it appeared, was a TCR beta motif of about eight highly homologous variants.

Germline V lookup: CDR1 SGHRS, CDR2 YFSETQ. V was clipped by 4 bases and J by 7 bases, with 20 bases between them. The CDR3 totals 15 residues. Using its own MiXCR run on the 5' RACE reads, TCRdb lists one record per CDR3 protein. Of fewer than 500,000 distinct CDR3 sequences in the sample, roughly a quarter are singletons; the top ten hold approximately 1%. This rearrangement joins TRBV5-1 to TRBJ2-5, with a possible D match to TRBD2 (6 bases). Sequencing input: blood, either unsorted or a sorted T cell fraction (not recorded which). The TCR originated in a male donor with ankylosing spondylitis. CDR3 protein: CASSRTRAMEGTQYF. Written as DNA, the CDR3 is TGCGCCAGCAGCAGGACACGGGCCATGGAGGGGACCCAGTACTTC.